The 21 T cell receptor beta chains given below trace back to one sample, sequenced in a study of cytomegalovirus exposure and HLA in healthy donors. Primers included in the PCR were 60 Vbeta and 13 Jbeta primers. Assay used: immunoSEQ multiplex PCR; TCRdb lists only in-frame clones, some missing. The data show about 81,000 clones, 75% to 85% seen once. Sample: PBMCs. These receptors all come from a man between 50 and 59 years old in good health and CMV-seropositive.

Note on this clone: This sample includes further DNA sequences coding for the same CDR3. This sequence joins TRBV5-1 and TRBJ2-1; 8 nucleotides match TRBD2. The length of the CDR3 is 15 residues. Germline CDR1 is SGHRS and CDR2 is YFSETQ. V was clipped by 2 bases and J by 2 bases; unmatched bases: 3. CDR3 sequence reads: CASSFAGGTYNEQFF. DNA for the CDR3: TGCGCCAGCAGCTTTGCGGGAGGTACCTACAATGAGCAGTTCTTC.

This clone has only one observation. CDR3 sequence reads: CASPLADYEQYF. The DNA for the CDR3 is TGTGCCAGCCCCCTAGCGGACTACGAGCAGTACTTC. V is TRBV6-7 and J is TRBJ2-7, with 7 bases fitting TRBD2. TRBV6-7 counts as an open reading frame of uncertain function. The CDR3 has 12 residues. Trimming removed 8 bases from V and 3 bases from J; junction bases left unmatched: 4.

The chain is built from TRBV7-3 and TRBJ1-1; D is possibly TRBD1 (5 bases). The CDR3 has 14 residues. Trimming shortened V by 0 bases and J by 3 bases, and 8 bases separated the two germline ends. Germline V lookup: CDR1 SGHTA, CDR2 FQGTGA. The CDR3 nucleotides read TGTGCCAGCAGCTTAACAGACAGAGACACTGAAGCTTTCTTT. It is translated as CASSLTDRDTEAFF. The full variable domain, its missing parts supplied by reference TRBV7-3 and TRBJ1-1, is GAGVSQTPSNKVTEKGKYVELRCDPISGHTALYWYRQSLGQGPEFLIYFQGTGAADDSGLPNDRFFAVRPEGSVSTLKIQRTERGDSAVYLCASSLTDRDTEAFFGQGTRLTVV.

The CDR3 bases are TGTGCCAGCAGCTTAGTCGCGGGCACCGGGGAGCTGTTTTTT. Translated, it gives CASSLVAGTGELFF. The V call is TRBV11-3, the J call TRBJ2-2; D might be TRBD2 (5 bases). The V end was cut by 1 base, the J end by 4 bases, with 7 bases between. Germline lookup yields CDR1 SGHNT and CDR2 YENEEA. The CDR3 spans 14 residues.

The chain carries TRBV5-8 and TRBJ1-5, with TRBD1 matching 10 bases. The germline gives CDR1 SGHTS, CDR2 YDEGEE. With V trimmed by 4 bases and J by 8 bases, 12 bases remained unmatched. The CDR3 contains 16 residues. The CDR3 sequence is CASSKSGDRGIEPQHF. CDR3 DNA sequence: TGTGCCAGCAGCAAATCAGGGGACAGGGGTATAGAGCCCCAGCATTTT.

The V gene is TRBV5-8, the J gene TRBJ2-7; D perhaps matches TRBD2 (6 bases). CDR3 size: 13 residues. CDR1 and CDR2 (germline): SGHTS, YDEGEE. The V end was cut by 2 bases, the J end by 3 bases, with 9 bases between. The DNA of the CDR3 is TGTGCCAGCAGCTTCGGAGCGGGCTACGAGCAGTACTTC. This translates into CASSFGAGYEQYF. The whole variable domain, filled in from reference TRBV5-8 and TRBJ2-7, reads EAGVTQSPTHLIKTRGQQATLRCSPISGHTSVYWYQQALGLGLQFLLWYDEGEERNRGNFPPRFSGRQFPNYSSELNVNALELEDSALYLCASSFGAGYEQYFGPGTRLTVT.

The chain recombines TRBV19 with TRBJ2-4, with 7 bases matching TRBD1. The J segment lost 7 bases and the V segment lost 4 bases, leaving 4 bases of the junction unmatched. Germline V gives CDR1 LNHDA, CDR2 SQIVND (reference sequence). CDR3 size: 13 residues. The CDR3 reads CASSSWDSNIQYF. CDR3 sequence (DNA): TGTGCCAGTAGTAGTTGGGACAGCAACATTCAGTACTTC.

V usage is TRBV7-9 and J usage is TRBJ1-1; D is unresolved. CDR1 and CDR2 (germline): SEHNR, FQNEAQ (reference sequence). The V and J ends lost 3 bases and 5 bases respectively, with 10 bases between them. This CDR3 spans 13 amino acids. CDR3 in DNA: TGTGCCAGCAGCTTGCTGGAGGGAACTGAAGCTTTCTTT. This encodes CASSLLEGTEAFF.

The chain joins TRBV29-1 to TRBJ1-2; no clear D gene. CDR1 and CDR2 (germline): SQVTM, ANQGSEA. The length of the CDR3 is 12 residues. Trimming cost V 3 bases and J 4 bases, with 9 bases left between them. The CDR3 bases are TGCAGCGTTGACCGTATTTTCTATGGCTACACCTTC. Residues: CSVDRIFYGYTF.

The rearrangement joins TRBV29-1 to TRBJ2-6, with 12 bases that match TRBD2. The length of the CDR3 is 15 residues. With 4 bases clipped from V and 2 bases from J, the junction kept 0 bases outside the gene matches. CDR1 SQVTM and CDR2 ANQGSEA come from the germline V gene. The CDR3 nucleotides are TGCAGCGTTGGACTAGCGGGAGCTGGGGCCAACGTCCTGACTTTC. This translates into CSVGLAGAGANVLTF.

This clone was detected only a few times. The rearrangement joins TRBV29-1 to TRBJ2-7; possibly TRBD2 for D (6 bases). The germline V and J ends were trimmed by 4 bases and 6 bases, with 19 bases remaining between them. The length of the CDR3 is 14 residues. The germline gives CDR1 SQVTM, CDR2 ANQGSEA. CDR3 DNA sequence: TGCAGCGTTGTCCCGATGGCGGCGGGATCCGAGCAGTACTTC. Translation gives CSVVPMAAGSEQYF.

The rearrangement joins TRBV7-9 to TRBJ2-7, with D maybe TRBD2 (5 bases). Germline values: CDR1 SEHNR, CDR2 FQNEAQ (reference sequence). V was clipped by 2 bases and J by 0 bases, with 8 bases between them. The CDR3 is 14 amino acids. CDR3 in amino acids: CASSLSGNSYEQYF. The CDR3 region has the DNA TGTGCCAGCAGCTTAAGCGGAAACTCCTACGAGCAGTACTTC.

The V gene is TRBV19, the J gene TRBJ2-7; TRBD1 agrees at 7 bases. The ends lost 5 bases at V and 2 bases at J; junction bases unmatched: 6. CDR1 and CDR2 (germline): LNHDA, SQIVND (reference sequence). The CDR3 spans 14 residues. The CDR3 sequence is CASSVGQEPYEQYF. The CDR3, as DNA: TGTGCCAGTAGTGTAGGACAGGAACCCTACGAGCAGTACTTC.

The rearrangement joins TRBV5-4 to TRBJ2-7; 8 bases match TRBD1. Germline V lookup: CDR1 SGHNT, CDR2 YYREEE (reference sequence). The CDR3 has 15 amino acids. Trimming at V came to 1 base and at J to 6 bases, leaving 9 bases not matched to a gene. Written as DNA, the CDR3 is TGTGCCAGCAGCTTGAGCAGGGGGCAATCGATCGAGCAGTACTTC. This codes for CASSLSRGQSIEQYF.

The chain has TRBV5-5 and TRBJ2-5, with 13 nucleotides matching TRBD2. V was clipped by 10 bases and J by 2 bases; unmatched bases: 5. The CDR3 has 14 residues. The germline CDR1 and CDR2 sequences are SGHKS and YYEKEE (reference sequence). CDR3: CAGGLAGAQETQYF. CDR3 sequence (DNA): TGTGCCGGAGGACTAGCGGGAGCACAAGAGACCCAGTACTTC. Full variable domain (missing parts from reference TRBV5-5 and TRBJ2-5): DAGVTQSPTHLIKTRGQQVTLRCSPISGHKSVSWYQQVLGQGPQFIFQYYEKEERGRGNFPDRFSARQFPNYSSELNVNALLLGDSALYLCAGGLAGAQETQYFGPGTRLLVL.

This chain links TRBV5-5 with TRBJ2-7, with D tentatively TRBD2 (5 bases). The germline V gene encodes CDR1 SGHKS and CDR2 YYEKEE (reference sequence). With 1 base removed from V and 3 bases from J, the gap between germline ends came to 14 bases. This CDR3 is 15 amino acids long. In DNA, the CDR3 is TGTGCCAGCAGCTTGAACCCCCGGGGTGACTACGAGCAGTACTTC. Its protein is CASSLNPRGDYEQYF.

This clone was counted between two and nine times. V and J are TRBV27 and TRBJ2-7; 7 nucleotides agree with TRBD2. CDR1 is MNHEY and CDR2 is SMNVEV in the germline V gene (reference sequence). Trimming cost V 3 bases and J 2 bases; bases outside gene matches: 10. This CDR3 has 16 residues. The CDR3 region has the DNA TGTGCCAGCAGTTTGTTCAGCGCGGCGGGAGCCTACGAGCAGTACTTC. Translation gives CASSLFSAAGAYEQYF.

The chain joins TRBV5-1 to TRBJ1-3; 11 bases are shared with TRBD1. The length of the CDR3 is 17 residues. CDR1 and CDR2 from the germline V gene are SGHRS and YFSETQ. Trimming at V came to 0 bases and at J to 4 bases, leaving 6 bases not matched to a gene. CDR3 protein: CASSLVQGQGEGNTIYF. CDR3 bases: TGCGCCAGCAGCTTGGTCCAGGGACAGGGGGAAGGAAACACCATATATTTT.

J is TRBJ2-7 and V is TRBV5-1; D is ambiguous. This CDR3 comprises 12 residues. Germline V lookup: CDR1 SGHRS, CDR2 YFSETQ. Trimming removed 0 bases from V and 4 bases from J, with 5 bases in between. The CDR3: CASSLGQYEQYF. CDR3 coding DNA: TGCGCCAGCAGCTTGGGGCAGTACGAGCAGTACTTC.

A few counts support this clone. Other nucleotide sequences from this sample produce the same CDR3. The chain recombines TRBV2 with TRBJ1-5; no clear D. V was shortened by 6 bases and J by 0 bases, with 12 bases between the two germline ends. Germline loops: CDR1 SNHLY, CDR2 FYNNEI. CDR3 length equals 15 residues. The CDR3 coding sequence is TGTGCCAGCAGGGGCGACGCTGTTAGCAATCAGCCCCAGCATTTT. Its translation is CASRGDAVSNQPQHF. Supplemented by reference TRBV2 and TRBJ1-5, the full variable domain reads EPEVTQTPSHQVTQMGQEVILRCVPISNHLYFYWYRQILGQKVEFLVSFYNNEISEKSEIFDDQFSVERPDGSNFTLKIRSTKLEDSAMYFCASRGDAVSNQPQHFGDGTRLSIL.

The rearrangement links TRBV11-3 to TRBJ1-3, with TRBD1 identical over 7 bases. The V segment lost 5 bases and the J segment 4 bases; nucleotides outside the gene matches: 8. Germline V lookup: CDR1 SGHNT, CDR2 YENEEA. CDR3 length: 15 amino acids. The CDR3 coding sequence is TGTGCCAGCAGCCCACGACAGGGTAAAGGAAACACCATATATTTT. Amino acid sequence: CASSPRQGKGNTIYF.